These T cell receptor beta chains were read from a single sample in a study of PD-1 blockade in classical Hodgkin lymphoma. Data came from immunoSEQ multiplex PCR; TCRdb stores just in-frame clones and leaves some out. The repertoire consists of tens of thousands of clones, with 90% occurring once and the leading ten covering 0.2% to 0.3%. The sequenced sample was CD4+ T cells from blood, obtained at baseline. All receptors come from a human donor with classical Hodgkin lymphoma. The CDR3 runs from the conserved cysteine through the conserved F or W. The D gene is left open where the match is weak.

d_gene | j_gene | v_gene | CDR3aa | CDR3nt
NA | TRBJ2-4 | TRBV20-1 | CSALTNIQYF | TGCAGTGCCCTTACGAACATTCAGTACTTC
TRBD1 | TRBJ1-2 | TRBV19 | CASTWDSLGYTF | TGTGCCAGTACTTGGGACAGTCTTGGCTACACCTTC
NA | TRBJ2-5 | TRBV6-5 | CASRRTSETQYF | TGTGCCAGCAGACGGACCTCGGAGACCCAGTACTTC
TRBD2 | TRBJ2-3 | TRBV7-2 | CASSWTSGRVDTQYF | TGTGCCAGCAGCTGGACTAGCGGGAGGGTAGATACGCAGTATTTT
NA | TRBJ2-5 | TRBV30 | CAWGPDSFPQYF | TGTGCCTGGGGACCCGACAGCTTTCCGCAGTACTTC
TRBD1 | TRBJ2-7 | TRBV28 | CASRNLDRGNYEQYF | TGTGCCAGCCGCAATCTGGACAGGGGTAATTACGAGCAGTACTTC
NA | TRBJ2-7 | TRBV7-9 | CASSLVGEQYF | TGTGCCAGCAGCCTCGTTGGAGAGCAGTACTTC
NA | TRBJ2-3 | TRBV5-1 | CASSLVGSTDTQYF | TGCGCCAGCAGTCTTGTCGGGAGCACAGATACGCAGTATTTT
NA | TRBJ2-7 | TRBV28 | CASSTLGAYEQYF | TGTGCCAGCAGTACATTGGGGGCGTACGAGCAGTACTTC
TRBD2 | TRBJ2-2 | TRBV13 | CASSRNTFLTSGIDTGELFF | TGTGCCAGCAGTCGTAACACTTTTTTGACTAGCGGGATTGACACCGGGGAGCTGTTTTTT
TRBD1 | TRBJ2-7 | TRBV7-2 | CASSRGQGLTYEQYF | TGTGCCAGCAGCCGGGGACAGGGGTTAACCTACGAGCAGTACTTC
NA | TRBJ2-7 | TRBV7-8 | CASSLDSGSPGYEQYF | TGTGCCAGCAGCTTAGACTCGGGGTCCCCGGGATACGAGCAGTACTTC
NA | TRBJ2-6 | TRBV5-5 | CASSLFPGANVLTF | TGTGCCAGCAGCTTGTTCCCCGGGGCCAACGTCCTGACTTTC
NA | TRBJ2-2 | TRBV5-1 | CASGAHTGELFF | TGCGCCAGCGGAGCTCACACCGGGGAGCTGTTTTTT